This TCR beta chain was recovered during a study of radiotherapy plus CTLA-4 blockade in lung cancer. Overall study: Disease control reached around 30%, with objective responses in around 20%.

Participants had chemo-refractory metastatic non-small-cell lung cancer and were treated with focal radiation plus ipilimumab CTLA-4 blockade. This clone was detected only a few times. Its antigen remains unidentified. General study results and limits: Clones of tumor-derived TCRs expanded in blood after radiotherapy plus ipilimumab.

Trimming stripped 0 bases from V and 0 bases from J, with 8 bases between. Per the germline V gene, CDR1 is KGHSY and CDR2 is FQNENV. The CDR3 covers 15 residues. Produced via immunoSEQ multiplex PCR; TCRdb's table is partial and in-frame only. Of 60,000 to 65,000 clones listed, approximately 80% are singletons. The sample here was peripheral blood, taken from a patient treated with radiotherapy plus ipilimumab. This chain uses TRBV16 with TRBJ1-1; D is unclear. This clonotype originated in a human donor with non-small cell lung cancer who had a complete response to radiotherapy plus ipilimumab. This CDR3 is CASSQSNLMNTEAFF. In DNA form, the CDR3 reads TGTGCCAGCAGCCAATCGAACCTCATGAACACTGAAGCTTTCTTT. The entire variable domain, with the rest obtained from reference TRBV16 and TRBJ1-1, is as follows: GEEVAQTPKHLVRGEGQKAKLYCAPIKGHSYVFWYQQVLKNEFKFLISFQNENVFDETGMPKERFSAKCLPNSPCSLEIQATKLEDSAVYFCASSQSNLMNTEAFFGQGTRLTVV.